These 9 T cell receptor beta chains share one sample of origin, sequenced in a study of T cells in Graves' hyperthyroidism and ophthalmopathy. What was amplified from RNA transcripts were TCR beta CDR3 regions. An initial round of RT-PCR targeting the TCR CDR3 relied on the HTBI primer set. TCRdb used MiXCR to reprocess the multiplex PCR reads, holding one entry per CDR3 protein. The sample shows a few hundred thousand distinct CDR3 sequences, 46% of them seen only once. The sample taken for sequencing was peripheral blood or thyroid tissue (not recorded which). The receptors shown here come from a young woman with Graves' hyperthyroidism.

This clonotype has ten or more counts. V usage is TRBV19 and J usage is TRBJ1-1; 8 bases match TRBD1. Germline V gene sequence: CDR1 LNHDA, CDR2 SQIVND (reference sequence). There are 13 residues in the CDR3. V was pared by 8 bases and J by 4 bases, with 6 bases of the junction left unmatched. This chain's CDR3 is CASRQGASTEAFF. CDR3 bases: TGTGCCAGTCGCCAGGGGGCGAGCACTGAAGCTTTCTTT. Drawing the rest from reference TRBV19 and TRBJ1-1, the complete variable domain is DGGITQSPKYLFRKEGQNVTLSCEQNLNHDAMYWYRQDPGQGLRLIYYSQIVNDFQKGDIAEGYSVSREKKESFPLTVTSAQKNPTAFYLCASRQGASTEAFFGQGTRLTVV.

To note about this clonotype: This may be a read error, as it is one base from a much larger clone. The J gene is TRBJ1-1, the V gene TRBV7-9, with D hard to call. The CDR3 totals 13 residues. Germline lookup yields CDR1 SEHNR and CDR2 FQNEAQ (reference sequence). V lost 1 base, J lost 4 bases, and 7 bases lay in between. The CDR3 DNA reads TGTGCCAGCAGCTTAGGTCAGTGCACTGAAGCTTTCTTT. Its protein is CASSLGQCTEAFF.

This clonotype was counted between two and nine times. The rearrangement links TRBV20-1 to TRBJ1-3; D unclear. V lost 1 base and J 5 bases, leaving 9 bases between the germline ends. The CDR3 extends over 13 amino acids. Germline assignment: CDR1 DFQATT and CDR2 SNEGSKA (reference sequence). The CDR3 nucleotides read TGCAGTGCTAGAGTCCGGGTGAGAAACACCATATATTTT. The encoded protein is CSARVRVRNTIYF.

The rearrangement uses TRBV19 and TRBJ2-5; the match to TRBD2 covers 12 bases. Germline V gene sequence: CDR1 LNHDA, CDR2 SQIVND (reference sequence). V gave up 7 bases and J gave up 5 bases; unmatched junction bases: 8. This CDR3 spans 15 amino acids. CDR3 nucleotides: TGTGCCAGTAAAAGGACTAGCGGGATTCAGGAGACCCAGTACTTC. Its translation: CASKRTSGIQETQYF. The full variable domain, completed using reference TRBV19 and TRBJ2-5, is DGGITQSPKYLFRKEGQNVTLSCEQNLNHDAMYWYRQDPGQGLRLIYYSQIVNDFQKGDIAEGYSVSREKKESFPLTVTSAQKNPTAFYLCASKRTSGIQETQYFGPGTRLLVL.

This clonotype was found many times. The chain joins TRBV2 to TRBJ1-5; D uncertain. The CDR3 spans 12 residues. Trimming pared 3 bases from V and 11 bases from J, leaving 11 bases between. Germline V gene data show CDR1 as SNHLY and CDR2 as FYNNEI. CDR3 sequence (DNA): TGTGCCAGCAGTGAGGTGGTGGCGACCCAGCATTTT. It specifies CASSEVVATQHF.

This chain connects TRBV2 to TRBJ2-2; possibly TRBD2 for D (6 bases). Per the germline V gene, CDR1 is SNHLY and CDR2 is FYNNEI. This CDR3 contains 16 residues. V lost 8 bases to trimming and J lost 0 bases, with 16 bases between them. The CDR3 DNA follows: TGTGCCAGCTCACCCCTGGGGGGATCGAACACCGGGGAGCTGTTTTTT. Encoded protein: CASSPLGGSNTGELFF. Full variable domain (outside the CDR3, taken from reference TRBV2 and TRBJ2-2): EPEVTQTPSHQVTQMGQEVILRCVPISNHLYFYWYRQILGQKVEFLVSFYNNEISEKSEIFDDQFSVERPDGSNFTLKIRSTKLEDSAMYFCASSPLGGSNTGELFFGEGSRLTVL.

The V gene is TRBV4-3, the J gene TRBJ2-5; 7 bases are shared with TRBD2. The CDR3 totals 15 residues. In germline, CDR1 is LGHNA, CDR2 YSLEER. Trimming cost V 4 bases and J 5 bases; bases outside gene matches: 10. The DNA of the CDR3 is TGCGCCAGCAGCCCATGGACCAGGGAGGGGGAGACCCAGTACTTC. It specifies CASSPWTREGETQYF.

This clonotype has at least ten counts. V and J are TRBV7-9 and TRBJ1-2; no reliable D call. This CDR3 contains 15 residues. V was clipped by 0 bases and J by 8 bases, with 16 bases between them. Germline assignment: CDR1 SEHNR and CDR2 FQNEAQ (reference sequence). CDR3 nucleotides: TGTGCCAGCAGCTTAGCGATCGGCAGCGGGATAGGCTACACCTTC. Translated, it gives CASSLAIGSGIGYTF.

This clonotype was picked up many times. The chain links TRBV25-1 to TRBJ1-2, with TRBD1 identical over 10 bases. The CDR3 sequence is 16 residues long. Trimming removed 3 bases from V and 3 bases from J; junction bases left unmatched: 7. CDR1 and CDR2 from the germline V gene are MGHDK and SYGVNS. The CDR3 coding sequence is TGTGCCAGCAGTGATCAACCAGGGACAGGGGACTATGGCTACACCTTC. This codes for CASSDQPGTGDYGYTF.